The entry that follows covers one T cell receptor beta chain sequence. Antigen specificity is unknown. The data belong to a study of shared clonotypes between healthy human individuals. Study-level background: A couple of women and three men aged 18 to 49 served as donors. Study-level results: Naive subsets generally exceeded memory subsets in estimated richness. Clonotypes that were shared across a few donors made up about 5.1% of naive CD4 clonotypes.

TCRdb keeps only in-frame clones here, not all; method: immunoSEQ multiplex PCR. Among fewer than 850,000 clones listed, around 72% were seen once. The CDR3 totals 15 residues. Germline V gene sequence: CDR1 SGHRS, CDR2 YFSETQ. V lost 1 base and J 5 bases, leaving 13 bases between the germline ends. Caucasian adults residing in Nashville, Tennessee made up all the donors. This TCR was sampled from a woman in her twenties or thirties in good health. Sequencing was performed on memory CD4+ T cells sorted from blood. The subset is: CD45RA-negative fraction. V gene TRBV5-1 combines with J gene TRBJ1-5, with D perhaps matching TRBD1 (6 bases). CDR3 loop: CASSLRPGVDQPQHF. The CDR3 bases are TGCGCCAGCAGCTTGCGTCCAGGGGTCGATCAGCCCCAGCATTTT.